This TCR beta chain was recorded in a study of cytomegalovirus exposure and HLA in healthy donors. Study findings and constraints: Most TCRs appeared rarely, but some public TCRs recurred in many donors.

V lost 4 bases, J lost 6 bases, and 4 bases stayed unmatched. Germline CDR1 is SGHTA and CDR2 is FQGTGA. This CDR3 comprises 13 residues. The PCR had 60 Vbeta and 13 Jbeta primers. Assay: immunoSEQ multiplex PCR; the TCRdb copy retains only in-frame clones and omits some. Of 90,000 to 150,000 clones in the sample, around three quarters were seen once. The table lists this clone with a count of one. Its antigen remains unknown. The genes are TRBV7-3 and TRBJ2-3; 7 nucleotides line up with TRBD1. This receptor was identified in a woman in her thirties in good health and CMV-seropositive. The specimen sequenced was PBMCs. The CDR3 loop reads CASSSTGLDTQYF. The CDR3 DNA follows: TGTGCCAGCAGCTCGACAGGGTTGGATACGCAGTATTTT.